These 11 T cell receptor beta chains came from one sample sequenced in a study of blood T cells in healthy people across ages. Sample-barcoded 5' priming and a J-beta primer mix drove a second PCR of 7 to 11 cycles. TCRdb analysed the 5' RACE reads with MiXCR anew, one entry per CDR3 protein. The table lists over a million distinct CDR3 sequences, roughly 43% of them singletons. Sequenced: blood. Receptors originate from a woman between 18 and 29 years old in good health.

This clonotype was seen many times. The chain employs TRBV27 and TRBJ2-7; 7 bases fit TRBD1. The germline V gene encodes CDR1 MNHEY and CDR2 SMNVEV (reference sequence). V dropped 6 bases and J dropped 1; count of bases not matched to a gene: 9. The CDR3 totals 15 residues. CDR3 nucleotides: TGTGCCAGCAGGATTTCGACAGGGCTGTCCTACGAGCAGTACTTC. This codes for CASRISTGLSYEQYF.

The genes are TRBV7-8 and TRBJ2-1; no firm D call. The CDR3 runs 11 residues. Trimming stripped 5 bases from V and 15 bases from J, with 14 bases between. CDR1 and CDR2 (germline): SGHVS, FQNEAQ. Here the CDR3 DNA reads TGTGCCAGCAGCCTACCAAGTAATAGGTTCTTC. Its translation is CASSLPSNRFF.

The chain combines TRBV4-2 with TRBJ1-1, with a possible D match to TRBD1 (5 bases). The V end was cut by 6 bases, the J end by 12 bases, with 20 bases between. CDR3 length: 13 amino acids. Germline loops: CDR1 LGHNA, CDR2 YNFKEQ. CDR3 coding DNA: TGTGCCAGCAGGGCCGGAGGGAAGGGGATAACTTTCTTT. The encoded protein is CASRAGGKGITFF.

For the CDR3, the DNA is TGTGCCAGCAGCTCAGTTTCTCTACGAACGGCGGGGGGCAACTACCGGCAGTACTTC. This encodes CASSSVSLRTAGGNYRQYF. The rearrangement uses TRBV7-2 and TRBJ2-4; TRBD2 matches 8 bases. The CDR3 totals 19 residues. Germline V gene data show CDR1 as SGHTA and CDR2 as FQGNSA. Trimming removed 4 bases from V and 13 bases from J; junction bases left unmatched: 27.

The rearrangement links TRBV7-2 to TRBJ1-2; maybe TRBD1 (5 bases). V was cut by 0 bases and J by 3 bases, with 11 bases left in between. This CDR3 is 15 amino acids long. Germline CDR1 reads SGHTA; CDR2 reads FQGNSA. The DNA of the CDR3 is TGTGCCAGCAGCTTAGCCGCGACAGAATACTATGGCTACACCTTC. Protein: CASSLAATEYYGYTF.

The table lists this clonotype with a few counts. This sequence joins TRBV4-3 and TRBJ1-1; the D is unclear. Looked up from germline, CDR1 is LGHNA and CDR2 is YSLEER. The germline V and J ends were trimmed by 0 bases and 6 bases, with 8 bases remaining between them. The CDR3 has 13 residues. The DNA for the CDR3 is TGCGCCAGCAGCCAAGACAGGTGGGCTGAAGCTTTCTTT. Amino acid sequence: CASSQDRWAEAFF.

V gene TRBV7-9 combines with J gene TRBJ2-1; D not resolved. The CDR3 length is 14 residues. Trimming removed 5 bases from V and 8 bases from J, with 16 bases in between. Germline CDR1 is SEHNR and CDR2 is FQNEAQ (reference sequence). The CDR3 sequence is CASSAQGGIYEQFF. As DNA, the CDR3 is TGTGCCAGCAGCGCCCAAGGTGGGATCTATGAGCAGTTCTTC.

The rearrangement joins TRBV25-1 to TRBJ2-5; D ambiguous. Looked up from germline, CDR1 is MGHDK and CDR2 is SYGVNS. The length of the CDR3 is 11 residues. V shed 4 bases and J shed 11 bases, with 11 bases lying between them. CDR3 protein: CASSAIVEQYF. DNA for the CDR3: TGTGCCAGCAGTGCCATCGTAGAGCAGTACTTC. Full variable domain (rest looked up from reference TRBV25-1 and TRBJ2-5): EADIYQTPRYLVIGTGKKITLECSQTMGHDKMYWYQQDPGMELHLIHYSYGVNSTEKGDLSSESTVSRIRTEHFPLTLESARPSHTSQYLCASSAIVEQYFGPGTRLLVL.

The CDR3 spells CASSYLPGDNSPLHF. The DNA for the CDR3 is TGCGCCAGCAGCTATCTACCCGGGGATAATTCACCCCTCCACTTT. The genes are TRBV4-1 and TRBJ1-6; D remains ambiguous. In germline, CDR1 is MGHRA, CDR2 YSYEKL. This CDR3 region has 15 residues. V was trimmed by 5 bases and J by 5 bases, leaving 13 bases between them.

In regard to this clonotype: A junction end diverges from the germline sequence, so it may reflect a read error. This chain links TRBV29-1 with TRBJ2-5; possibly TRBD1 for D (6 bases). Near its end, the DNA agrees better with TRBJ2-7, so the J call may be wrong. Germline CDR1 reads SQVTM; CDR2 reads ANQGSEA. CDR3 length equals 17 residues. The chain's CDR3 is CSVAAPGERYGSHEQYF. CDR3 nucleotide sequence: TGCAGCGTTGCGGCGCCAGGGGAAAGGTATGGCTCCCACGAGCAGTACTTC.

This clonotype was observed a handful of times. The rearrangement joins TRBV11-2 to TRBJ2-1; 7 bases match TRBD2. Germline V gene lookup returns CDR1 SGHAT and CDR2 FQNNGV. The CDR3 extends over 13 amino acids. V trimming: 10 bases; J trimming: 15 bases; junction bases outside the gene matches: 18. The CDR3: CATSSGVRPERFF. In DNA form, the CDR3 reads TGTGCCACTTCTAGCGGAGTCAGACCCGAACGGTTCTTC.